The rows below give T cell receptor beta chains drawn from one sample of a study of beta chain features in type 1 diabetes. Profiled with immunoSEQ multiplex PCR; TCRdb holds only in-frame clones, not every one. The sample holds fewer than 110,000 clones, roughly 28% seen once. Sequencing was carried out using central memory CD4+ T cells from blood. The receptors here all came from a woman between 18 and 29 years old with type 1 diabetes. Each CDR3 is given with its conserved first and last residue. A D gene is named only where the DNA matches it firmly. Not all rows give a size; the values are once, few, many and, for expanded clones, a class.

cdr3_aa: CASSLLAAAGYNEQFF
cdr3_nt: TGTGCCAGCAGCTTGTTGGCCGCAGCGGGTTACAATGAGCAGTTCTTC
v_call: TRBV5-6
j_call: TRBJ2-1
d_call: NA
clone_size: NA
cdr3_length: 16

cdr3_aa: CASTRQELATNEKLFF
cdr3_nt: TGTGCCAGCACACGACAGGAGCTTGCAACTAATGAAAAACTGTTTTTT
v_call: TRBV18
j_call: TRBJ1-4
d_call: NA
clone_size: few
cdr3_length: 16

cdr3_aa: CASSLAEITDTQYF
cdr3_nt: TGTGCCAGCAGCTTAGCGGAAATAACAGATACGCAGTATTTT
v_call: TRBV5-8
j_call: TRBJ2-3
d_call: NA
clone_size: NA
cdr3_length: 14

cdr3_aa: CASSLRYEQYF
cdr3_nt: TGTGCCAGCAGCCTACGGTACGAGCAGTACTTC
v_call: TRBV7-9
j_call: TRBJ2-7
d_call: NA
clone_size: NA
cdr3_length: 11

cdr3_aa: CASSVSEALNEQFF
cdr3_nt: TGTGCCAGCAGTGTTAGCGAGGCCCTCAATGAGCAGTTCTTC
v_call: TRBV11-2
j_call: TRBJ2-1
d_call: NA
clone_size: NA
cdr3_length: 14

cdr3_aa: CASSPRWGGEVLETQYF
cdr3_nt: TGTGCCAGCAGTCCGCGTTGGGGGGGCGAAGTCCTGGAGACCCAGTACTTC
v_call: TRBV27
j_call: TRBJ2-5
d_call: NA
clone_size: few
cdr3_length: 17

cdr3_aa: CASSEAGGDNEQFF
cdr3_nt: TGTGCCAGCAGTGAAGCTGGGGGGGACAATGAGCAGTTCTTC
v_call: TRBV6-1
j_call: TRBJ2-1
d_call: TRBD2
clone_size: NA
cdr3_length: 14

cdr3_aa: CASSGRQGASNTGELFF
cdr3_nt: TGTGCCAGCAGCGGGCGACAGGGGGCCTCGAACACCGGGGAGCTGTTTTTT
v_call: TRBV9
j_call: TRBJ2-2
d_call: TRBD1
clone_size: NA
cdr3_length: 17

cdr3_aa: CASSQDTELVFYTEAFF
cdr3_nt: TGCGCCAGCAGCCAAGATACGGAGTTGGTCTTCTACACTGAAGCTTTCTTT
v_call: TRBV4-1
j_call: TRBJ1-1
d_call: NA
clone_size: few
cdr3_length: 17

cdr3_aa: CASSPNPGHSSGNTIYF
cdr3_nt: TGTGCCAGCAGCCCTAACCCCGGACATTCCTCTGGAAACACCATATATTTT
v_call: TRBV7-6
j_call: TRBJ1-3
d_call: NA
clone_size: NA
cdr3_length: 17

cdr3_aa: CASSPRIEVGNTIYF
cdr3_nt: TGTGCCAGCAGCCCCCGGATAGAGGTTGGGAACACCATATATTTT
v_call: TRBV9
j_call: TRBJ1-3
d_call: NA
clone_size: NA
cdr3_length: 15

cdr3_aa: CASKSGISTDTQYF
cdr3_nt: TGTGCCAGCAAAAGCGGGATCAGCACAGATACGCAGTATTTT
v_call: TRBV6-1
j_call: TRBJ2-3
d_call: TRBD2
clone_size: NA
cdr3_length: 14

cdr3_aa: CASSPPGGQGTEAFF
cdr3_nt: TGTGCCAGCTCACCTCCGGGGGGGCAGGGCACTGAAGCTTTCTTT
v_call: TRBV18
j_call: TRBJ1-1
d_call: NA
clone_size: NA
cdr3_length: 15

cdr3_aa: CASSDSRTGRETQYF
cdr3_nt: TGTGCCAGCAGTGACTCCCGGACAGGGAGGGAGACCCAGTACTTC
v_call: TRBV25-1
j_call: TRBJ2-5
d_call: TRBD1
clone_size: NA
cdr3_length: 15

cdr3_aa: CAGGGDYGYTF
cdr3_nt: TGTGCCGGCGGGGGGGACTATGGCTACACCTTC
v_call: TRBV30
j_call: TRBJ1-2
d_call: NA
clone_size: few
cdr3_length: 11

cdr3_aa: CASTPTGRGAEAFF
cdr3_nt: TGTGCCAGCACCCCGACAGGTCGGGGTGCTGAAGCTTTCTTT
v_call: TRBV28
j_call: TRBJ1-1
d_call: NA
clone_size: few
cdr3_length: 14

cdr3_aa: CSAVQTMNTEAFF
cdr3_nt: TGCAGCGCCGTACAGACTATGAACACTGAAGCTTTCTTT
v_call: TRBV29-1
j_call: TRBJ1-1
d_call: NA
clone_size: NA
cdr3_length: 13

cdr3_aa: CSVVLSGRSYEQYF
cdr3_nt: TGCAGCGTTGTCCTTAGCGGGAGATCGTACGAGCAGTACTTC
v_call: TRBV29-1
j_call: TRBJ2-7
d_call: TRBD2
clone_size: few
cdr3_length: 14

cdr3_aa: CASSFPSGRANTGELFF
cdr3_nt: TGTGCCAGCAGCTTTCCCAGCGGGAGGGCTAACACCGGGGAGCTGTTTTTT
v_call: TRBV7-9
j_call: TRBJ2-2
d_call: TRBD2
clone_size: NA
cdr3_length: 17

cdr3_aa: CASSNRASGEQFF
cdr3_nt: TGTGCCAGCAGCAATCGCGCCTCCGGTGAGCAGTTCTTC
v_call: TRBV5-4
j_call: TRBJ2-1
d_call: NA
clone_size: NA
cdr3_length: 13

cdr3_aa: CASSLEGPSYGYTF
cdr3_nt: TGTGCCAGCAGCTTGGAGGGGCCTAGCTATGGCTACACCTTC
v_call: TRBV5-5
j_call: TRBJ1-2
d_call: NA
clone_size: few
cdr3_length: 14

cdr3_aa: CASSLQAGGTDTQYF
cdr3_nt: TGTGCCAGCAGTTTACAAGCGGGAGGGACAGATACGCAGTATTTT
v_call: TRBV28
j_call: TRBJ2-3
d_call: TRBD2
clone_size: NA
cdr3_length: 15

cdr3_aa: CASSFRRGGYTDTQYF
cdr3_nt: TGTGCCAGCAGCTTCCGGAGGGGAGGCTACACAGATACGCAGTATTTT
v_call: TRBV7-9
j_call: TRBJ2-3
d_call: NA
clone_size: once
cdr3_length: 16

cdr3_aa: CASSLLTGAETQYF
cdr3_nt: TGTGCCAGCAGCTTGTTGACAGGGGCGGAGACCCAGTACTTC
v_call: TRBV7-2
j_call: TRBJ2-5
d_call: TRBD1
clone_size: few
cdr3_length: 14

cdr3_aa: CASSLASESSYNEQFF
cdr3_nt: TGTGCCAGCTCACTTGCTTCGGAGAGCTCCTACAATGAGCAGTTCTTC
v_call: TRBV18
j_call: TRBJ2-1
d_call: NA
clone_size: NA
cdr3_length: 16

cdr3_aa: CASSWDWTSTDTQYF
cdr3_nt: TGTGCCAGCAGCTGGGATTGGACTAGCACAGATACGCAGTATTTT
v_call: TRBV5-4
j_call: TRBJ2-3
d_call: NA
clone_size: NA
cdr3_length: 15

cdr3_aa: CASSPHLTGEAFF
cdr3_nt: TGTGCCAGCAGCCCTCACCTCACGGGTGAAGCTTTCTTT
v_call: TRBV11-2
j_call: TRBJ1-1
d_call: NA
clone_size: NA
cdr3_length: 13

cdr3_aa: CASSPETGSNQPQHF
cdr3_nt: TGTGCCAGCTCACCTGAGACAGGCAGCAATCAGCCCCAGCATTTT
v_call: TRBV18
j_call: TRBJ1-5
d_call: NA
clone_size: few
cdr3_length: 15

cdr3_aa: CASILSRLAGVLYNEQFF
cdr3_nt: TGTGCCAGCATCCTATCCAGGCTAGCGGGAGTATTGTACAATGAGCAGTTCTTC
v_call: TRBV27
j_call: TRBJ2-1
d_call: TRBD2
clone_size: NA
cdr3_length: 18

cdr3_aa: CASSVASGTALETQYF
cdr3_nt: TGTGCCAGCAGCGTAGCTTCCGGGACAGCCTTAGAGACCCAGTACTTC
v_call: TRBV9
j_call: TRBJ2-5
d_call: TRBD1
clone_size: NA
cdr3_length: 16

cdr3_aa: CASSRGQVGNTIYF
cdr3_nt: TGTGCCAGCAGCCGAGGACAGGTCGGAAACACCATATATTTT
v_call: TRBV7-2
j_call: TRBJ1-3
d_call: TRBD1
clone_size: NA
cdr3_length: 14

cdr3_aa: CASSQESGGRTSARYNEQFF
cdr3_nt: TGCGCCAGCAGCCAAGAGTCAGGGGGTCGGACTAGCGCCCGATACAATGAGCAGTTCTTC
v_call: TRBV4-1
j_call: TRBJ2-1
d_call: TRBD2
clone_size: NA
cdr3_length: 20

cdr3_aa: CASRFNRGENTEAFF
cdr3_nt: TGTGCCAGCAGATTTAACAGGGGCGAGAACACTGAAGCTTTCTTT
v_call: TRBV6-5
j_call: TRBJ1-1
d_call: TRBD1
clone_size: once
cdr3_length: 15

cdr3_aa: CASSPTQRAEAFF
cdr3_nt: TGTGCCAGCAGCCCGACACAGAGGGCTGAAGCTTTCTTT
v_call: TRBV6-6
j_call: TRBJ1-1
d_call: NA
clone_size: NA
cdr3_length: 13

cdr3_aa: CASSETSGRSPEQFF
cdr3_nt: TGCGCCAGCAGTGAAACTAGCGGGAGGTCACCTGAGCAGTTCTTC
v_call: TRBV10-1
j_call: TRBJ2-1
d_call: TRBD2
clone_size: few
cdr3_length: 15

cdr3_aa: CASSLDGTGTQYF
cdr3_nt: TGCGCCAGCAGTCTCGACGGAACGGGTACGCAGTATTTT
v_call: TRBV5-1
j_call: TRBJ2-3
d_call: NA
clone_size: few
cdr3_length: 13

cdr3_aa: CASSLDRDSYNEQFF
cdr3_nt: TGTGCCAGCAGCCTTGATCGGGACAGCTACAATGAGCAGTTCTTC
v_call: TRBV7-2
j_call: TRBJ2-1
d_call: TRBD1
clone_size: NA
cdr3_length: 15

cdr3_aa: CASSIIFRSSGSVADTQYF
cdr3_nt: TGTGCCAGTAGTATCATTTTCCGGTCGAGCGGGAGTGTGGCAGATACGCAGTATTTT
v_call: TRBV19
j_call: TRBJ2-3
d_call: TRBD2
clone_size: NA
cdr3_length: 19

cdr3_aa: CASSPRQNEAFF
cdr3_nt: TGTGCCAGCAGCCCCAGACAGAATGAAGCTTTCTTT
v_call: TRBV2
j_call: TRBJ1-1
d_call: NA
clone_size: NA
cdr3_length: 12

cdr3_aa: CASSLGGQDTEAFF
cdr3_nt: TGCGCCAGCAGCTTGGGGGGACAAGACACTGAAGCTTTCTTT
v_call: TRBV5-1
j_call: TRBJ1-1
d_call: NA
clone_size: NA
cdr3_length: 14

cdr3_aa: CAWSQRGFTGELFF
cdr3_nt: TGTGCCTGGAGCCAAAGGGGGTTCACCGGGGAGCTGTTTTTT
v_call: TRBV30
j_call: TRBJ2-2
d_call: NA
clone_size: NA
cdr3_length: 14

cdr3_aa: CASSLPGQSGETQYF
cdr3_nt: TGTGCCAGCAGCTTGCCAGGACAGTCCGGGGAGACCCAGTACTTC
v_call: TRBV7-2
j_call: TRBJ2-5
d_call: NA
clone_size: few
cdr3_length: 15

cdr3_aa: CASSESLVEQYF
cdr3_nt: TGTGCCAGCAGTGAATCCCTTGTTGAGCAGTACTTC
v_call: TRBV6-1
j_call: TRBJ2-7
d_call: NA
clone_size: few
cdr3_length: 12

cdr3_aa: CASSPPPAAGGENTIYF
cdr3_nt: TGTGCCAGCTCACCACCGCCGGCGGCCGGAGGGGAAAACACCATATATTTT
v_call: TRBV18
j_call: TRBJ1-3
d_call: NA
clone_size: NA
cdr3_length: 17

cdr3_aa: CASSINRDREASQYF
cdr3_nt: TGCGCCAGCAGCATAAACCGGGACAGGGAGGCCTCCCAGTACTTC
v_call: TRBV5-1
j_call: TRBJ2-5
d_call: TRBD1
clone_size: NA
cdr3_length: 15

cdr3_aa: CASSLNLGGVYEQYF
cdr3_nt: TGTGCCAGCAGCCTAAACTTAGGGGGGGTCTACGAGCAGTACTTC
v_call: TRBV4-2
j_call: TRBJ2-7
d_call: NA
clone_size: NA
cdr3_length: 15

cdr3_aa: CASRSLVTGDTQYF
cdr3_nt: TGTGCCAGCAGATCGTTGGTGACAGGAGATACGCAGTATTTT
v_call: TRBV7-2
j_call: TRBJ2-3
d_call: NA
clone_size: few
cdr3_length: 14

cdr3_aa: CASSRTYGYTF
cdr3_nt: TGTGCCAGCAGTCGAACATATGGCTACACCTTC
v_call: TRBV7-2
j_call: TRBJ1-2
d_call: NA
clone_size: NA
cdr3_length: 11

cdr3_aa: CASRGNSGEFF
cdr3_nt: TGTGCCAGCAGAGGTAATTCGGGGGAGTTCTTC
v_call: TRBV25-1
j_call: TRBJ2-1
d_call: NA
clone_size: NA
cdr3_length: 11

cdr3_aa: CASSYDYSRFF
cdr3_nt: TGTGCCAGCAGTTACGACTACTCGCGGTTCTTC
v_call: TRBV6-6
j_call: TRBJ2-1
d_call: NA
clone_size: NA
cdr3_length: 11

cdr3_aa: CAWSVQGIPYGYTF
cdr3_nt: TGTGCCTGGAGTGTTCAGGGGATTCCCTATGGCTACACCTTC
v_call: TRBV30
j_call: TRBJ1-2
d_call: NA
clone_size: NA
cdr3_length: 14

cdr3_aa: CASRRSGRQGETQYF
cdr3_nt: TGTGCCAGCAGACGTAGCGGAAGACAGGGGGAGACCCAGTACTTC
v_call: TRBV7-2
j_call: TRBJ2-5
d_call: TRBD1
clone_size: NA
cdr3_length: 15

cdr3_aa: CASIGLGTGSYNEQFF
cdr3_nt: TGTGCCAGCATAGGTCTCGGGACAGGGTCCTACAATGAGCAGTTCTTC
v_call: TRBV28
j_call: TRBJ2-1
d_call: TRBD1
clone_size: NA
cdr3_length: 16

cdr3_aa: CASRGQGYNEQFF
cdr3_nt: TGTGCCAGCAGGGGACAGGGCTACAATGAGCAGTTCTTC
v_call: TRBV6-1
j_call: TRBJ2-1
d_call: TRBD1
clone_size: once
cdr3_length: 13

cdr3_aa: CASSRTDRQMYNEQFF
cdr3_nt: TGCGCCAGCAGCCGGACGGACAGGCAGATGTACAATGAGCAGTTCTTC
v_call: TRBV4-3
j_call: TRBJ2-1
d_call: TRBD1
clone_size: many
cdr3_length: 16

cdr3_aa: CASATSSGSRNIQYF
cdr3_nt: TGTGCCAGCGCAACCAGTAGCGGGAGTCGGAACATTCAGTACTTC
v_call: TRBV27
j_call: TRBJ2-4
d_call: TRBD2
clone_size: NA
cdr3_length: 15

cdr3_aa: CASSPRTDPSNQPQHF
cdr3_nt: TGTGCCAGCAGCCCTCGGACAGATCCTAGCAATCAGCCCCAGCATTTT
v_call: TRBV21-1
j_call: TRBJ1-5
d_call: NA
clone_size: few
cdr3_length: 16

cdr3_aa: CASSQDRGQTQYF
cdr3_nt: TGTGCCAGCAGTCAAGACAGGGGACAGACCCAGTACTTC
v_call: TRBV6-1
j_call: TRBJ2-5
d_call: TRBD1
clone_size: few
cdr3_length: 13

cdr3_aa: CASSLLGGGSDQPQHF
cdr3_nt: TGTGCCAGCAGCTTACTTGGAGGGGGCAGTGACCAGCCCCAGCATTTT
v_call: TRBV7-2
j_call: TRBJ1-5
d_call: TRBD1
clone_size: NA
cdr3_length: 16